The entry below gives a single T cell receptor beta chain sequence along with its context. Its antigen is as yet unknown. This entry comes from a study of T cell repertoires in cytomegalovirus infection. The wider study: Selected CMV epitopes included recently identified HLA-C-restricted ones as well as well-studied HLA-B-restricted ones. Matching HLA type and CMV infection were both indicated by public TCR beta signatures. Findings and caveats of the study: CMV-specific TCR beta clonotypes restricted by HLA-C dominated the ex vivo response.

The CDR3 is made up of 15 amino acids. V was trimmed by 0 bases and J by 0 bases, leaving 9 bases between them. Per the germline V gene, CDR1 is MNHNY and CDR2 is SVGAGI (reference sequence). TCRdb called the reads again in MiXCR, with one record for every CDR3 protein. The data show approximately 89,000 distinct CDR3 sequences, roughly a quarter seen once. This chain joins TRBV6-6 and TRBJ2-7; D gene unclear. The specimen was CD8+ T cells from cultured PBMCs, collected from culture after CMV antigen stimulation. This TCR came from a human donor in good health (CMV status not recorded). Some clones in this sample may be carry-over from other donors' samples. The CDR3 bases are TGTGCCAGCAGTTACTCGTGGGAAAGCTCCTACGAGCAGTACTTC. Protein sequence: CASSYSWESSYEQYF.